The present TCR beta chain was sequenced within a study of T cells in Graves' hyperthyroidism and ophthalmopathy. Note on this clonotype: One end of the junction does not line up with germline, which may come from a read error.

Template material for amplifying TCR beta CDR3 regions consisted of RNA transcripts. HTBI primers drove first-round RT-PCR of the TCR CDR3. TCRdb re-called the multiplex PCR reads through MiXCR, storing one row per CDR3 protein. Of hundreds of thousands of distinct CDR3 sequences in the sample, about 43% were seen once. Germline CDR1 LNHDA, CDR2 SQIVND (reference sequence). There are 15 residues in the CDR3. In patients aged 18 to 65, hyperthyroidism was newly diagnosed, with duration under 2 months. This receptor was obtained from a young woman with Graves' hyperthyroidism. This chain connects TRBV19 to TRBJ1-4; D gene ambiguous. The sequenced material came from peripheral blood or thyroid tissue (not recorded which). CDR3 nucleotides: TGTGTCAGTAGTATCTTTGGGGTCGACCGTGAAAAACTGTTTTTT. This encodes CVSSIFGVDREKLFF.